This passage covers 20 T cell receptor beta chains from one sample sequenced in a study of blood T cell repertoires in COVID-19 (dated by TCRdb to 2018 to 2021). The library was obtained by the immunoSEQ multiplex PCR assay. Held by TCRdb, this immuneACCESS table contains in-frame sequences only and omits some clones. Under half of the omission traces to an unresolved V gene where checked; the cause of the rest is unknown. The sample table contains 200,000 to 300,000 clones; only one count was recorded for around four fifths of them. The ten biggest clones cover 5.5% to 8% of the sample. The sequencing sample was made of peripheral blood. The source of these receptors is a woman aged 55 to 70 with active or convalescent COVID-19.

In DNA, the CDR3 is TGTGCCAGCAGCTTTGAGGGCTACGAGCAGTACTTC. This translates into CASSFEGYEQYF. V gene TRBV5-4 combines with J gene TRBJ2-7; D perhaps matches TRBD2 (5 bases). Germline lookup yields CDR1 SGHNT and CDR2 YYREEE (reference sequence). V lost 2 bases and J 3 bases, leaving 6 bases between the germline ends. This CDR3 has 12 residues. Filled out from reference TRBV5-4 and TRBJ2-7, the complete variable domain reads ETGVTQSPTHLIKTRGQQVTLRCSSQSGHNTVSWYQQALGQGPQFIFQYYREEENGRGNFPPRFSGLQFPNYSSELNVNALELDDSALYLCASSFEGYEQYFGPGTRLTVT.

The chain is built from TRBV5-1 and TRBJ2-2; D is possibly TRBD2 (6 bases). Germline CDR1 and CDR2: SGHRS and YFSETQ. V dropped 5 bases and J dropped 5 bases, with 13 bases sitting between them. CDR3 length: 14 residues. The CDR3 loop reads CASRRREVTGELFF. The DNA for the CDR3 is TGCGCCAGCAGGAGGAGGGAGGTTACCGGGGAGCTGTTTTTT.

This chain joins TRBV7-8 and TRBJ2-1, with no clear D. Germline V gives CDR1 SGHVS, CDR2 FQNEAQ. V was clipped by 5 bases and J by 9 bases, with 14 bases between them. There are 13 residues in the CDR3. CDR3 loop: CASSKAAAREQFF. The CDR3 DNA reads TGTGCCAGCAGCAAAGCCGCGGCCCGTGAGCAGTTCTTC. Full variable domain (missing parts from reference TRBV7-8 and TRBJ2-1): GAGVSQSPRYKVAKRGQDVALRCDPISGHVSLFWYQQALGQGPEFLTYFQNEAQLDKSGLPSDRFFAERPEGSVSTLKIQRTQQEDSAVYLCASSKAAAREQFFGPGTRLTVL.

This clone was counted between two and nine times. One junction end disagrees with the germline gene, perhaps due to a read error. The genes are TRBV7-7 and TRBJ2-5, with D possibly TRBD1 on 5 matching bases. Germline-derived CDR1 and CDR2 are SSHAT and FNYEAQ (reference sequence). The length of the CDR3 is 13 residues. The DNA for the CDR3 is TGTGCTAGCAGCATTCAGGGTGGAGAGACCCAGTACTTC. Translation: CASSIQGGETQYF.

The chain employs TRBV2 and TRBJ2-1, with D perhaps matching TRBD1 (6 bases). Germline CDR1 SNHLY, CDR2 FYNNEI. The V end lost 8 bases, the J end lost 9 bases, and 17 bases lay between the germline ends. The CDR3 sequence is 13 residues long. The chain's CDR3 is CASGARVGGEQFF. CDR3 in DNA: TGTGCCAGCGGGGCTAGGGTAGGGGGTGAGCAGTTCTTC.

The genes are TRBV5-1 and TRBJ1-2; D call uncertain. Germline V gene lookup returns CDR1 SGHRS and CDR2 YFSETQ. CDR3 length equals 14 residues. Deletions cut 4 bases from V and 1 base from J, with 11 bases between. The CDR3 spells CASSPNINNYGYTF. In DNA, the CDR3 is TGCGCCAGCAGCCCAAACATTAATAACTATGGCTACACCTTC.

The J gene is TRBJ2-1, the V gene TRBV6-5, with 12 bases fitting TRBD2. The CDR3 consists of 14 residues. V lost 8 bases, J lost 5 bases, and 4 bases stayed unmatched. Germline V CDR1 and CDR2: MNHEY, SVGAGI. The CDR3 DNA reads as TGTGCCAGCTCCTGGACTAGCGGGAACAATGAGCAGTTCTTC. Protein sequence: CASSWTSGNNEQFF.

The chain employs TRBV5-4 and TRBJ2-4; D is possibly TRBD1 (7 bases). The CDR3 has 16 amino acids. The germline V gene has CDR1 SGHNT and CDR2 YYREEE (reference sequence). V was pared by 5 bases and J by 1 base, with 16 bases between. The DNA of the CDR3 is TGTGCCAGCAGTTTAGGAGGGGGCGCTGCCAAAAACATTCAGTACTTC. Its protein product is CASSLGGGAAKNIQYF.

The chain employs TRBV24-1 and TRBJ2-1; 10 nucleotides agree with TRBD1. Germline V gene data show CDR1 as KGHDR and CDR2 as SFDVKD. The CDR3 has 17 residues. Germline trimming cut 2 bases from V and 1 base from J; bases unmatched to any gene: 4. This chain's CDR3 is CATSDSGQGDSYNEQFF. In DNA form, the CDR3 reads TGTGCCACCAGTGATTCAGGACAGGGGGATTCCTACAATGAGCAGTTCTTC.

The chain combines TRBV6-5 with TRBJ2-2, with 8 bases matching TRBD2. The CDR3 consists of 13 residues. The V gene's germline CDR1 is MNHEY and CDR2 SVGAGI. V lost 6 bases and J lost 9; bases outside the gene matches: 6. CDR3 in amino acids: CASSPAGERELFF. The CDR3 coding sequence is TGTGCCAGCAGCCCAGCGGGGGAGAGGGAGCTGTTTTTT.

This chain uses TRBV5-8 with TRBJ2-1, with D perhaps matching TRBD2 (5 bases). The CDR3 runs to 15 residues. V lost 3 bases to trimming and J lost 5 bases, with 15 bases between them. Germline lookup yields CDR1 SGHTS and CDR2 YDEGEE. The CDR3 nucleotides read TGTGCCAGCAGCTCCCTGGGGAGACCTGACAATGAGCAGTTCTTC. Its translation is CASSSLGRPDNEQFF.

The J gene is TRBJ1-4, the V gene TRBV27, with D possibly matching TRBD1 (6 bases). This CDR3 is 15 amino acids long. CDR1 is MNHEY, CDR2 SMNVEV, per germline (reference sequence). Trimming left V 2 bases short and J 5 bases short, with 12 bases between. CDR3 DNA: TGTGCCAGCAGTTTAAGGGGGACACCGAATGAAAAACTGTTTTTT. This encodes CASSLRGTPNEKLFF. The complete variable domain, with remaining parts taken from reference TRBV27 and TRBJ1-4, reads EAQVTQNPRYLITVTGKKLTVTCSQNMNHEYMSWYRQDPGLGLRQIYYSMNVEVTDKGDVPEGYKVSRKEKRNFPLILESPSPNQTSLYFCASSLRGTPNEKLFFGSGTQLSVL.

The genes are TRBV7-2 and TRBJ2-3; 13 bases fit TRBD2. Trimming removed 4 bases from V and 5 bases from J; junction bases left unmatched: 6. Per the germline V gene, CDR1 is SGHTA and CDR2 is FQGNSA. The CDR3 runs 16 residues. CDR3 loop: CASSSGLAGAIDTQYF. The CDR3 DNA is TGTGCCAGCAGCTCCGGACTAGCGGGGGCCATAGATACGCAGTATTTT.

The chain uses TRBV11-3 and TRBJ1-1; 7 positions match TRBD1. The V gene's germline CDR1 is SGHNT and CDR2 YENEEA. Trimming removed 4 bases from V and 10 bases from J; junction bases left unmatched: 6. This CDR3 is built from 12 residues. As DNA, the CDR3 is TGTGCCAGCAGCTCCCGACAGGGCCGAGCTTTCTTT. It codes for CASSSRQGRAFF.

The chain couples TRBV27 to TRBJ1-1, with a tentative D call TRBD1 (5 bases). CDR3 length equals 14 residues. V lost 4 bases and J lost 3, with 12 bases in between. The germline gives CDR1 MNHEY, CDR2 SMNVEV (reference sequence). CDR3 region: CASSSDQGDTEAFF. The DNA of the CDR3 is TGTGCCAGCAGTTCGGACCAAGGGGACACTGAAGCTTTCTTT.

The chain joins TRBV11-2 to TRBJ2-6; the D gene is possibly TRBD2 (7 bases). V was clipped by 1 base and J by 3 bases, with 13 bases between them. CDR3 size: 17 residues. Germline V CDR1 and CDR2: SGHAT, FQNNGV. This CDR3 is CASSLVGGAGGANVLTF. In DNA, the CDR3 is TGTGCCAGCAGCTTAGTTGGGGGGGCAGGTGGGGCCAACGTCCTGACTTTC. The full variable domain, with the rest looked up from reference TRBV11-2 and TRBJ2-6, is EAGVAQSPRYKIIEKRQSVAFWCNPISGHATLYWYQQILGQGPKLLIQFQNNGVVDDSQLPKDRFSAERLKGVDSTLKIQPAKLEDSAVYLCASSLVGGAGGANVLTFGAGSRLTVL.

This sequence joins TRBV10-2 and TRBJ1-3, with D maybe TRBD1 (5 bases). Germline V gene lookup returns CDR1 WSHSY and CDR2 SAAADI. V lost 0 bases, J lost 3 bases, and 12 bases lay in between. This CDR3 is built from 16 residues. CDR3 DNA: TGCGCCAGCAGTGAGTCAGGAAGGGGAGGTGGAAACACCATATATTTT. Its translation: CASSESGRGGGNTIYF.

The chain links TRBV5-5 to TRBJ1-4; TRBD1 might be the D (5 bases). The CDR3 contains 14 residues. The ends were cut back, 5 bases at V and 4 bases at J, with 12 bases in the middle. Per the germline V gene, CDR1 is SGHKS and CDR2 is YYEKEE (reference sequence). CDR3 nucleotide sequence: TGTGCCAGCAGTCCAACAGGTCATAATGAAAAACTGTTTTTT. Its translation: CASSPTGHNEKLFF.

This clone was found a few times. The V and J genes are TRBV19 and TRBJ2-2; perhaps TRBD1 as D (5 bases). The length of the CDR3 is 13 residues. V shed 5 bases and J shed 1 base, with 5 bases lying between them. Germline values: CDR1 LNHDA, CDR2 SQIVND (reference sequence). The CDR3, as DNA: TGTGCCAGTAGTCAGGGGAACACCGGGGAGCTGTTTTTT. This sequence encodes CASSQGNTGELFF.

CDR3 DNA: TGCGCCAGCAGCTTGGGGGACAGGGTTTATTCACCCCTCCACTTT. Amino acids: CASSLGDRVYSPLHF. The chain carries TRBV5-1 and TRBJ1-6; 9 nucleotides line up with TRBD1. Unmatched junction bases numbered 3, after V lost 0 bases and J lost 8 bases. CDR3 length equals 15 residues. Germline V gene lookup returns CDR1 SGHRS and CDR2 YFSETQ.